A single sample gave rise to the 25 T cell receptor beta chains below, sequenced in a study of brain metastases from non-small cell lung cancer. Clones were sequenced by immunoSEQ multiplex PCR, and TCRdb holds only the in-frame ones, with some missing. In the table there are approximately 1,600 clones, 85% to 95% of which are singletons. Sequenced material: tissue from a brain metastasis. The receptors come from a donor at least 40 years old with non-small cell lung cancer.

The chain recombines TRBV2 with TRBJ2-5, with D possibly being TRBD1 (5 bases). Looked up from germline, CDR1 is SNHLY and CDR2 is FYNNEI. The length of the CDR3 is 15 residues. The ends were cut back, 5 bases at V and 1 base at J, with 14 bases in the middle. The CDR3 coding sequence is TGTGCCAGCAGTATAACCAGGGTTTCCCAAGAGACCCAGTACTTC. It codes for CASSITRVSQETQYF.

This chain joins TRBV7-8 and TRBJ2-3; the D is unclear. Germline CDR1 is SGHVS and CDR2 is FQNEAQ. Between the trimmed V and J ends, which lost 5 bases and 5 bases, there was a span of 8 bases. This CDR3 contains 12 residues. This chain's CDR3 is CASSEIGDTQYF. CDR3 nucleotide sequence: TGTGCCAGCAGCGAGATTGGAGATACGCAGTATTTT.

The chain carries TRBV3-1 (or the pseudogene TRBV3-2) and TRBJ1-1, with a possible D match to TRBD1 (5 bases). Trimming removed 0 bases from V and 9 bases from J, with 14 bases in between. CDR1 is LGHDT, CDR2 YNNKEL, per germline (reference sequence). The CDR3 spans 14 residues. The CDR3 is CASSQDGVGTKAFF. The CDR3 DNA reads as TGTGCCAGCAGCCAAGATGGGGTAGGGACTAAAGCTTTCTTT.

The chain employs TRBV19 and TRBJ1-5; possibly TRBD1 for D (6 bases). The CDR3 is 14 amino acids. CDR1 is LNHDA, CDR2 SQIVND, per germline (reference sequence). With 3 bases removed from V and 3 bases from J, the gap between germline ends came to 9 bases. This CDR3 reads CASSMSGANQPQHF. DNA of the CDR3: TGTGCCAGTAGTATGTCAGGGGCCAATCAGCCCCAGCATTTT.

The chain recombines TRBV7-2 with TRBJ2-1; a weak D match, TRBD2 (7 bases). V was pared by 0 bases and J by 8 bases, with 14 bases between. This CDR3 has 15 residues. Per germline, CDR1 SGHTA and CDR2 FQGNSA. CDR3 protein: CASSLAGGRFDEQFF. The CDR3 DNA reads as TGTGCCAGCAGCTTAGCGGGGGGGCGCTTCGATGAGCAGTTCTTC.

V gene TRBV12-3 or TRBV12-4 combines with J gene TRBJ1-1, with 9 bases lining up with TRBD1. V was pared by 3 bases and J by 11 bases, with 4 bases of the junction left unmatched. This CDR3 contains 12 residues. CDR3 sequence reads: CASSFDRGEAFF. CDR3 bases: TGTGCCAGCAGTTTCGACAGGGGGGAGGCTTTCTTT.

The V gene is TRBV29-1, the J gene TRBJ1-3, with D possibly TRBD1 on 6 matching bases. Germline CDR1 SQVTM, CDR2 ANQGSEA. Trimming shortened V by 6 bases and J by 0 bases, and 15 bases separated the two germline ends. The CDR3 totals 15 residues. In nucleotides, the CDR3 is TGCAGCGTCGCCCCTCGGACAGTCTCTGGAAACACCATATATTTT. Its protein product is CSVAPRTVSGNTIYF.

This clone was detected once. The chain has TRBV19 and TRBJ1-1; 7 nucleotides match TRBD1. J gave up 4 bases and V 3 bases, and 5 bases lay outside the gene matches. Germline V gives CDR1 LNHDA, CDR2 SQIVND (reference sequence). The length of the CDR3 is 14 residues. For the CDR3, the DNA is TGTGCCAGTAGTATCGACAGGGTGGGCACTGAAGCTTTCTTT. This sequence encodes CASSIDRVGTEAFF.

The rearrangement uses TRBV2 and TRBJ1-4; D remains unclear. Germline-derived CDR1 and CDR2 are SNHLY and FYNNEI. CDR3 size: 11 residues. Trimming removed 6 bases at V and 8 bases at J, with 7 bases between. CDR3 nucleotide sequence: TGTGCCAGCAGAGCGGAGGAAAAACTGTTTTTT. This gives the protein CASRAEEKLFF.

CDR3 bases: TGTGCCAGCAGCCCGAGACTAGCGGGGGGGCCATACGAGCAGTACTTC. Translating it yields CASSPRLAGGPYEQYF. The chain couples TRBV7-2 to TRBJ2-7; 14 positions match TRBD2. J lost 4 bases, V lost 5 bases, and 7 bases had no gene match. The CDR3 sequence is 16 residues long. Germline CDR1 SGHTA, CDR2 FQGNSA. Together with reference TRBV7-2 and TRBJ2-7, the CDR3 gives the full variable domain: GAGVSQSPSNKVTEKGKDVELRCDPISGHTALYWYRQSLGQGLEFLIYFQGNSAPDKSGLPSDRFSAERTGGSVSTLTIQRTQQEDSAVYLCASSPRLAGGPYEQYFGPGTRLTVT.

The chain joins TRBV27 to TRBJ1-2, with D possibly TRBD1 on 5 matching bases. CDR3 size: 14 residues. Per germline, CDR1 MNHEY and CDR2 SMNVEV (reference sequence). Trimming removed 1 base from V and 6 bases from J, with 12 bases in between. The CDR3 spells CASSLFTDSHGYTF. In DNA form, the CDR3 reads TGTGCCAGCAGTTTATTCACCGACAGCCATGGCTACACCTTC.

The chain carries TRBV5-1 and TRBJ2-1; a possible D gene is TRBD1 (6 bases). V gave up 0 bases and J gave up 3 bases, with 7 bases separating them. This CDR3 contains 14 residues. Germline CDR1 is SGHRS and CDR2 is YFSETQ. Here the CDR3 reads CASSLGTDYNEQFF. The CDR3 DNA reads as TGCGCCAGCAGCTTGGGGACAGACTACAATGAGCAGTTCTTC.

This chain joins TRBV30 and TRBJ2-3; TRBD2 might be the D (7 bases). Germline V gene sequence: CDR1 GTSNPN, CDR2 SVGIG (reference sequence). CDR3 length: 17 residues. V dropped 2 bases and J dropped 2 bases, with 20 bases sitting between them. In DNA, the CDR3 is TGTGCCTGGAGTTGGGGTAGGGGAGGGGGTGACACAGATACGCAGTATTTT. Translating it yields CAWSWGRGGGDTDTQYF.

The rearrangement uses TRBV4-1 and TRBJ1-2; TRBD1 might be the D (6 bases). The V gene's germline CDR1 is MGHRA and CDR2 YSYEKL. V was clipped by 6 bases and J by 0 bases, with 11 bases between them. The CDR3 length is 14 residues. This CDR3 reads CASRPGQTNYGYTF. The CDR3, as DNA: TGCGCCAGCAGACCTGGACAGACTAACTATGGCTACACCTTC.

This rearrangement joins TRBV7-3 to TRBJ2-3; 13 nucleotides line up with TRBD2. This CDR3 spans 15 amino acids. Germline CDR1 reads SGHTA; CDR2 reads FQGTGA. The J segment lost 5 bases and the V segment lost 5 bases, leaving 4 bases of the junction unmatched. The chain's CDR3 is CASSPGLAGRDTQYF. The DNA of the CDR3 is TGTGCCAGCAGCCCGGGACTAGCGGGGCGAGATACGCAGTATTTT.

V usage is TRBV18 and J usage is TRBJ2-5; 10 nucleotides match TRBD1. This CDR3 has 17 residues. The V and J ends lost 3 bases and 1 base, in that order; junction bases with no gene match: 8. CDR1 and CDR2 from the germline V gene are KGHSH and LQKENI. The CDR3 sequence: CASSPTTDRGPQETQYF. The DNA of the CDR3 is TGTGCCAGCTCACCTACTACAGACAGGGGGCCCCAAGAGACCCAGTACTTC.

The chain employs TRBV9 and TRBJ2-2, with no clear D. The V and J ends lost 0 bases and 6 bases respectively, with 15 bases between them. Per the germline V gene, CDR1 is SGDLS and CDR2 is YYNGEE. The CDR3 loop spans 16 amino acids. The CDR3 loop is CASSVGGTSTAGELFF. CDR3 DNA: TGTGCCAGCAGCGTAGGTGGTACTTCGACGGCCGGGGAGCTGTTTTTT.

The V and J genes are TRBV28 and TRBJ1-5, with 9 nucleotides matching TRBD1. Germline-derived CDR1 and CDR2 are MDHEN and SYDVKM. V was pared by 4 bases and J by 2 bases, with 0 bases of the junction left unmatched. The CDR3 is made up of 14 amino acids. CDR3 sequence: CASSWDRGNQPQHF. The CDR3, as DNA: TGTGCCAGCAGTTGGGACAGGGGCAATCAGCCCCAGCATTTT.

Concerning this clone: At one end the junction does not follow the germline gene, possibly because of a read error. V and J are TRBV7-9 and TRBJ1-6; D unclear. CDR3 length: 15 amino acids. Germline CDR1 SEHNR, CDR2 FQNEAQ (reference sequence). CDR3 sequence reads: CASSLDRLLNSSLHF. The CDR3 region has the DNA TGTGCCAGCAGCTTAGATAGGCTTCTAAATTCATCCCTCCACTTT.

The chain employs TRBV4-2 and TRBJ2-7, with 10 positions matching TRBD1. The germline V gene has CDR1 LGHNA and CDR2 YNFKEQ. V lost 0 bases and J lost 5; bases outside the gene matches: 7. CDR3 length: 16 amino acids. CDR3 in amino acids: CASSQDPGQGWDEQYF. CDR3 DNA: TGTGCCAGCAGCCAAGATCCGGGACAGGGGTGGGACGAGCAGTACTTC.

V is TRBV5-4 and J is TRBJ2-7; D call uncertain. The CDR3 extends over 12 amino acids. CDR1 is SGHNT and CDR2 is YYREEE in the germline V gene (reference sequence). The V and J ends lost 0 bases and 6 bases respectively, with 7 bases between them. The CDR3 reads CASSLGTTEQYF. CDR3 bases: TGTGCCAGCAGCTTGGGAACCACCGAGCAGTACTTC.

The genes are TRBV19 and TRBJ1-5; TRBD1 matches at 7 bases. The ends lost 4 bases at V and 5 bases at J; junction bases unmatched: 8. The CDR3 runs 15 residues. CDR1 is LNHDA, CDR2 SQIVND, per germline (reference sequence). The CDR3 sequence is CASSREGAGHQPQHF. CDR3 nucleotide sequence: TGTGCCAGTAGTAGGGAGGGGGCCGGGCATCAGCCCCAGCATTTT.

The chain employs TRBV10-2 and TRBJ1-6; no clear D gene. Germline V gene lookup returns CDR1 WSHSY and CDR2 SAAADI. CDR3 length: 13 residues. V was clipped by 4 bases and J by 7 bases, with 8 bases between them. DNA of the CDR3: TGCGCCAGCAGTGTAGGGTTAAATTCACCCCTCCACTTT. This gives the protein CASSVGLNSPLHF.

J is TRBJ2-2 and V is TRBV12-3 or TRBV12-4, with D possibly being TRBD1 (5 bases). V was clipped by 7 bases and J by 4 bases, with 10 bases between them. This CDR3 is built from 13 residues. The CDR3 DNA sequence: TGTGCCAGCACCATTGACAGCACCGGGGAGCTGTTTTTT. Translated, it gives CASTIDSTGELFF.

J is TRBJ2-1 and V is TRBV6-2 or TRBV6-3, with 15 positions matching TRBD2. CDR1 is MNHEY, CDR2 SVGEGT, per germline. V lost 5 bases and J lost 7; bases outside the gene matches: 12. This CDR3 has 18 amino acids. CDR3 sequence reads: CASSPLRGTSGGNNEQFF. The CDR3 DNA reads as TGTGCCAGCAGTCCGCTCCGTGGGACTAGCGGGGGGAATAATGAGCAGTTCTTC.